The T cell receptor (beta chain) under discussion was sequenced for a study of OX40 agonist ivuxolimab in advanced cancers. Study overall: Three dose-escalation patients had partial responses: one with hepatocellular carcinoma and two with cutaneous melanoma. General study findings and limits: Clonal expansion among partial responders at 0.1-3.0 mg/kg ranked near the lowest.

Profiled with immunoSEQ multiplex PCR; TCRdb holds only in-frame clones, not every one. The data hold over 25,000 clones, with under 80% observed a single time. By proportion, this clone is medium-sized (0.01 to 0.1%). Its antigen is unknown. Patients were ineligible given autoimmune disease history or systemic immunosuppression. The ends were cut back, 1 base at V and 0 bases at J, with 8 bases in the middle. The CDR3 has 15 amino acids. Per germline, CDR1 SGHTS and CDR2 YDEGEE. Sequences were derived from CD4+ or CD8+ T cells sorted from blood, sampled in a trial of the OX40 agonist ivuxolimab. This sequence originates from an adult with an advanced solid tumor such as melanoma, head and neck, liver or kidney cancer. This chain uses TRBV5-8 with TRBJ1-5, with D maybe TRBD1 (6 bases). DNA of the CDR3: TGTGCCAGCAGCTTGCAGGGGTATAGCAATCAGCCCCAGCATTTT. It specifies CASSLQGYSNQPQHF.